The present entry profiles one T cell receptor (beta chain) with its context. These data come from a study of T cell changes during pregnancy in multiple sclerosis. TCRdb's table, derived via immunoSEQ multiplex PCR, lists solely in-frame clones and lacks some. The sample carries 45,000 to 55,000 clones, 88% recorded once. The CDR3 sequence is 12 residues long. Germline CDR1 reads LNHDA; CDR2 reads SQIVND (reference sequence). The V end was cut by 3 bases, the J end by 7 bases, with 10 bases between. Here the sequenced sample was CD4+ T cells from peripheral blood mononuclear cells, taken in the second trimester of pregnancy. The rearrangement uses TRBV19 and TRBJ2-7; D perhaps matches TRBD2 (6 bases). The TCR sequence derives from a female donor with multiple sclerosis, enrolled in a pregnancy study. This chain's CDR3 is CASSILGGEQYF. The DNA of the CDR3 is TGTGCCAGTAGTATCTTGGGGGGTGAGCAGTACTTC.